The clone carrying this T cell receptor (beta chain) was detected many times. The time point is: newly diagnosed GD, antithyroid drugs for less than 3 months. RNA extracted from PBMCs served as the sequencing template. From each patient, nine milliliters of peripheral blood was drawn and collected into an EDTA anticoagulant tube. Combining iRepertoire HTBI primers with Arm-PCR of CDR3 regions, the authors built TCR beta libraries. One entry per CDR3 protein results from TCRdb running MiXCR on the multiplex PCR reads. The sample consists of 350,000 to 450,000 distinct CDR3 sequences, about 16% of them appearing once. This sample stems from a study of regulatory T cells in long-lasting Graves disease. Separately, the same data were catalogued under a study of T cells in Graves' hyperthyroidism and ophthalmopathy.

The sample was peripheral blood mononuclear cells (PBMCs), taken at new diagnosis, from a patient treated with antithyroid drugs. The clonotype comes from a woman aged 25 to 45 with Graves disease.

CDR3 sequence (DNA): TGTGCCTGGAGTACGGGGCTTGATCAGCCCCAGCATTTT. The encoded protein is CAWSTGLDQPQHF. The J gene is TRBJ1-5, the V gene TRBV30, with TRBD1 as a possible D gene (5 bases). Germline assignment: CDR1 GTSNPN and CDR2 SVGIG (reference sequence). V lost 2 bases to trimming and J lost 5 bases, with 10 bases between them. This CDR3 is built from 13 residues.